Here is one T cell receptor (beta chain) with its context. Its cognate antigen is unknown. This record belongs to a study of cytomegalovirus exposure and HLA in healthy donors. Study-level findings and limits: An analysis that came later showed most CMV-associated TCR beta chains appearing HLA-restricted.

The V end lost 2 bases, the J end lost 2 bases, and 9 bases lay between the germline ends. Germline V gene data show CDR1 as MNHEY and CDR2 as SVGAGI. This CDR3 is 14 amino acids long. The PCR ran on 60 Vbeta and 13 Jbeta primers. Libraries were prepared by immunoSEQ multiplex PCR; TCRdb keeps only in-frame clonotypes and omits some of them. The sample lists about 210,000 clones, roughly 78% occurring once. The clonotype comes from a boy between 10 and 17 years old in good health and CMV-seronegative. The chain is built from TRBV6-5 and TRBJ1-2, with unresolved D. Sequencing used PBMCs. The CDR3 nucleotides read TGTGCCAGCAGTTACGATCCAGGAAACTATGGCTACACCTTC. This translates into CASSYDPGNYGYTF.